This passage covers 14 T cell receptor beta chains from one sample sequenced in a study of blood T cell repertoires in COVID-19. The assay was immunoSEQ multiplex PCR, and TCRdb's table has in-frame clones only and misses some. The table records roughly 140,000 clones, approximately 86% of them present only once. Sequenced sample: peripheral blood. Receptor source: a woman in her thirties or forties with active or convalescent COVID-19.

This chain uses TRBV6-5 with TRBJ1-3; D gene unclear. The CDR3 totals 12 residues. Deletions cut 4 bases from V and 5 bases from J, with 6 bases between. The V gene's germline CDR1 is MNHEY and CDR2 SVGAGI. The CDR3 loop reads CASSSTRNTIYF. The CDR3 bases are TGTGCCAGCAGTTCTACTCGAAACACCATATATTTT.

The V and J genes are TRBV10-3 and TRBJ2-2; D possibly corresponds to TRBD2 (5 bases). There are 14 residues in the CDR3. In germline, CDR1 is ENHRY, CDR2 SYGVKD. Trimming left V 2 bases short and J 5 bases short, with 9 bases between. Here the CDR3 DNA reads TGTGCCATCAGTGAGGTGGGAGAGACCGGGGAGCTGTTTTTT. Its protein is CAISEVGETGELFF.

The V call is TRBV10-3, the J call TRBJ1-6; weak D call: TRBD1 (6 bases). This CDR3 has 17 amino acids. The V end was cut by 11 bases, the J end by 1 base, with 21 bases between. The germline gives CDR1 ENHRY, CDR2 SYGVKD. In DNA form, the CDR3 reads TGTGCCGTTAACCAGGGGCCTAACGGTTCCTATAATTCACCCCTCCACTTT. Translated, it gives CAVNQGPNGSYNSPLHF.

V gene TRBV27 combines with J gene TRBJ2-1; 8 bases align to TRBD1. The CDR3 covers 14 residues. CDR1 is MNHEY and CDR2 is SMNVEV in the germline V gene (reference sequence). V lost 9 bases, J lost 2 bases, and 6 bases stayed unmatched. The CDR3 DNA reads TGTGCCAGTTCTGACAGGGGACCCTACAATGAGCAGTTCTTC. It is translated as CASSDRGPYNEQFF.

This clone occurred a few times. The chain recombines TRBV18 with TRBJ1-1, with 7 nucleotides matching TRBD1. The J segment lost 7 bases and the V segment lost 3 bases, leaving 8 bases of the junction unmatched. The CDR3 sequence is 14 residues long. CDR1 and CDR2 (germline): KGHSH, LQKENI. DNA for the CDR3: TGTGCCAGCTCACCGGACAGGAAATATAGTGAAGCTTTCTTT. Amino acids: CASSPDRKYSEAFF.

The chain combines TRBV28 with TRBJ1-1; 10 nucleotides agree with TRBD1. V lost 7 bases, J lost 0 bases, and 5 bases stayed unmatched. CDR3 size: 15 residues. Germline V gives CDR1 MDHEN, CDR2 SYDVKM. CDR3 residues: CASIPGQGMNTEAFF. In DNA form, the CDR3 reads TGTGCCAGCATCCCGGGACAGGGGATGAACACTGAAGCTTTCTTT.

The chain joins TRBV28 to TRBJ1-5, with D hard to call. CDR1 is MDHEN and CDR2 is SYDVKM in the germline V gene. This CDR3 has 13 residues. Trimming removed 4 bases at V and 4 bases at J, with 8 bases between. The CDR3 sequence: CASSWGENQPQHF. In nucleotides, the CDR3 is TGTGCCAGCAGTTGGGGAGAGAATCAGCCCCAGCATTTT.

The CDR3 loop reads CAISEKDNRSHSPLHF. In nucleotides, the CDR3 is TGTGCCATCAGTGAGAAGGACAACCGAAGTCATTCACCCCTCCACTTT. The rearrangement joins TRBV10-3 to TRBJ1-6, with D perhaps matching TRBD1 (5 bases). The V and J ends lost 2 bases and 8 bases respectively, with 16 bases between them. Germline CDR1 and CDR2: ENHRY and SYGVKD. CDR3 length equals 16 residues.

The chain recombines TRBV2 with TRBJ2-2; TRBD1 aligns across 7 bases. This CDR3 is built from 15 residues. Germline CDR1 is SNHLY and CDR2 is FYNNEI. V lost 2 bases to trimming and J lost 5 bases; unmatched junction nucleotides: 5. CDR3 residues: CASSEYAQGTGELFF. CDR3 sequence (DNA): TGTGCCAGCAGTGAATACGCACAGGGGACCGGGGAGCTGTTTTTT.

This chain links TRBV4-1 with TRBJ1-5, with a weak D call TRBD1 (6 bases). The CDR3 runs 13 residues. Germline assignment: CDR1 MGHRA and CDR2 YSYEKL. The V end was cut by 4 bases, the J end by 5 bases, with 9 bases between. The CDR3 loop is CASSRDRYQPQHF. CDR3 nucleotide sequence: TGCGCCAGCAGCCGTGACAGGTATCAGCCCCAGCATTTT.

V gene TRBV19 combines with J gene TRBJ1-6; D gene ambiguous. Germline V gene lookup returns CDR1 LNHDA and CDR2 SQIVND (reference sequence). V lost 7 bases, J lost 3 bases, and 16 bases lay in between. This CDR3 has 16 residues. This CDR3 reads CASTERAGYYNSPLHF. The CDR3 region has the DNA TGTGCCAGTACCGAAAGGGCGGGGTACTATAATTCACCCCTCCACTTT.

The V call is TRBV11-2, the J call TRBJ1-2, with D possibly being TRBD1 (5 bases). Germline assignment: CDR1 SGHAT and CDR2 FQNNGV. Trimming took 4 bases from V and 6 from J, leaving 15 bases between them. This CDR3 is built from 14 residues. The CDR3 DNA reads TGTGCCAGCAGCTCCCGGCAGGGTTTCAATGGCTACACCTTC. This translates into CASSSRQGFNGYTF.

The chain recombines TRBV27 with TRBJ1-2; 7 nucleotides align to TRBD1. V was clipped by 8 bases and J by 4 bases; unmatched bases: 10. The CDR3 has 14 residues. The germline V gene has CDR1 MNHEY and CDR2 SMNVEV (reference sequence). CDR3 loop: CASHSRGTAYGYTF. CDR3 nucleotides: TGTGCCAGCCACTCCAGGGGGACGGCCTATGGCTACACCTTC.

This clone was recorded only once. Within the sample, other DNA sequences also encode this same CDR3. The J gene is TRBJ2-1, the V gene TRBV5-4, with D perhaps TRBD2 (5 bases). V dropped 4 bases and J dropped 0 bases, with 11 bases sitting between them. This CDR3 region has 15 residues. Germline CDR1 SGHNT, CDR2 YYREEE (reference sequence). The CDR3 region is CASSRTGVSYNEQFF. CDR3 DNA sequence: TGTGCCAGCAGCCGGACCGGGGTCTCCTACAATGAGCAGTTCTTC.